Each of the 29 T cell receptor beta chains below was sequenced from the same sample in a study of memory CD4+ T cells and cytomegalovirus serostatus. The sort gate was single viable CD3+CD4+CD8-CD45RO+ cells for memory CD4+ T cells. Repertoires were generated with immunoSEQ multiplex PCR, while TCRdb's copy carries only in-frame clones and drops some. This table holds 40,000 to 45,000 clones, over 65% found once. The specimen sequenced was memory CD4+ T cells from blood. These receptors all come from an adult in good health and CMV-seronegative.

In its sample, this clone was seen once. The chain links TRBV11-2 to TRBJ2-5; weak D call: TRBD2 (7 bases). V lost 2 bases and J 1 base, leaving 14 bases between the germline ends. This CDR3 spans 16 amino acids. Germline loops: CDR1 SGHAT, CDR2 FQNNGV. The CDR3 loop reads CASSLRRGPTQETQYF. In nucleotides, the CDR3 is TGTGCCAGCAGCTTAAGGCGGGGGCCCACCCAAGAGACCCAGTACTTC.

This chain connects TRBV29-1 to TRBJ2-1, with 7 nucleotides matching TRBD1. After removal of 5 bases from V and 6 bases from J, the junction contained 4 bases not matched to a gene. Germline loops: CDR1 SQVTM, CDR2 ANQGSEA. The CDR3 contains 12 residues. CDR3 in amino acids: CSVKHRGNEQFF. CDR3 DNA: TGCAGCGTTAAACACAGGGGCAATGAGCAGTTCTTC.

The gene calls are TRBV6-1 and TRBJ2-3, with TRBD1 identical over 7 bases. The V segment lost 8 bases and the J segment 2 bases; nucleotides outside the gene matches: 7. The CDR3 length is 14 residues. The germline CDR1 and CDR2 sequences are MNHNS and SASEGT. The CDR3 nucleotides read TGTGCCAGCGGATGGGGACAGAACACAGATACGCAGTATTTT. The encoded protein is CASGWGQNTDTQYF.

The gene calls are TRBV4-1 and TRBJ2-1, with D hard to call. Germline lookup yields CDR1 MGHRA and CDR2 YSYEKL. This CDR3 has 16 residues. Trimming removed 2 bases from V and 3 bases from J, with 14 bases in between. The CDR3 nucleotides read TGCGCCAGCAGCCAACTTGACCTTATAGTCTACAATGAGCAGTTCTTC. It specifies CASSQLDLIVYNEQFF.

The chain joins TRBV7-8 to TRBJ2-7; 7 bases line up with TRBD1. The V gene's germline CDR1 is SGHVS and CDR2 FQNEAQ. This CDR3 has 15 amino acids. V shed 1 base, J shed 3 bases, and the junction held 6 bases outside the gene matches. CDR3 sequence: CASSLGPGQFYEQYF. CDR3 DNA sequence: TGTGCCAGCAGCTTAGGGCCGGGACAGTTCTACGAGCAGTACTTC.

This chain connects TRBV4-1 to TRBJ1-4; the match to TRBD1 covers 8 bases. The CDR3 covers 16 residues. CDR1 is MGHRA and CDR2 is YSYEKL in the germline V gene. J lost 5 bases, V lost 0 bases, and 5 bases had no gene match. The CDR3 DNA follows: TGCGCCAGCAGCCAAGAATGGACAGGGTTAAATGAAAAACTGTTTTTT. This sequence encodes CASSQEWTGLNEKLFF.

This clone counts as medium-sized. This chain joins TRBV30 and TRBJ1-1; 7 bases are shared with TRBD1. There are 15 residues in the CDR3. The germline gives CDR1 GTSNPN, CDR2 SVGIG (reference sequence). The V and J ends lost 5 bases and 7 bases, in that order; junction bases with no gene match: 16. The CDR3 sequence is CAWGGRDRRTLEAFF. DNA of the CDR3: TGTGCCTGGGGGGGTAGGGACAGAAGAACACTTGAAGCTTTCTTT.

The V call is TRBV6-5, the J call TRBJ2-2, with D perhaps given as TRBD1 or TRBD2 (5 bases each). The CDR3 is made up of 15 amino acids. Per germline, CDR1 MNHEY and CDR2 SVGAGI. The germline V and J ends were trimmed by 6 bases and 4 bases, with 15 bases remaining between them. Here the CDR3 DNA reads TGTGCCAGCAGCCCCCCGAGGGGCCTCACCGGGGAGCTGTTTTTT. This sequence encodes CASSPPRGLTGELFF.

The chain recombines TRBV11-2 with TRBJ2-1; the match to TRBD1 covers 10 bases. The CDR3 has 15 amino acids. Unmatched junction bases numbered 7, after V lost 4 bases and J lost 7 bases. Germline V gene sequence: CDR1 SGHAT, CDR2 FQNNGV. The CDR3 sequence is CASSSYGTGVNEQFF. CDR3 in DNA: TGTGCCAGCAGCTCATACGGGACAGGGGTGAATGAGCAGTTCTTC.

The chain combines TRBV5-1 with TRBJ1-4; D gene unclear. Germline CDR1 and CDR2: SGHRS and YFSETQ. V was shortened by 1 base and J by 5 bases, with 9 bases between the two germline ends. This CDR3 is 14 amino acids long. The CDR3 DNA is TGCGCCAGCAGCTTGTACGACCCCAATGAAAAACTGTTTTTT. Its translation: CASSLYDPNEKLFF.

The V call is TRBV6-1, the J call TRBJ2-7, with 8 positions matching TRBD1. The CDR3 contains 15 residues. CDR1 and CDR2 from the germline V gene are MNHNS and SASEGT. The junction had 7 bases not matched to a gene; V was cut back by 1 base and J by 5 bases. CDR3 sequence reads: CASSEGPGGRNEQYF. CDR3 nucleotides: TGTGCCAGCAGTGAAGGCCCAGGGGGCCGGAACGAGCAGTACTTC.

The J gene is TRBJ2-5, the V gene TRBV7-2; TRBD1 matches 9 bases. The CDR3 sequence is 15 residues long. Looked up from germline, CDR1 is SGHTA and CDR2 is FQGNSA. Germline trimming cut 2 bases from V and 2 bases from J; bases unmatched to any gene: 3. CDR3 coding DNA: TGTGCCAGCAGCTTAAACAGGGGGCCGCAAGAGACCCAGTACTTC. Its translation: CASSLNRGPQETQYF.

J is TRBJ1-5 and V is TRBV19; tentative D call: TRBD1 (5 bases). Germline loops: CDR1 LNHDA, CDR2 SQIVND (reference sequence). Trimming cost V 3 bases and J 7 bases, with 16 bases left between them. The CDR3 runs to 15 residues. CDR3: CASSIPGSGAQPQHF. The CDR3 bases are TGTGCCAGTAGTATTCCAGGGTCTGGAGCGCAGCCCCAGCATTTT. The whole variable domain, filled in from reference TRBV19 and TRBJ1-5, reads DGGITQSPKYLFRKEGQNVTLSCEQNLNHDAMYWYRQDPGQGLRLIYYSQIVNDFQKGDIAEGYSVSREKKESFPLTVTSAQKNPTAFYLCASSIPGSGAQPQHFGDGTRLSIL.

J is TRBJ2-3 and V is TRBV29-1; 9 nucleotides align to TRBD2. V trimming: 5 bases; J trimming: 0 bases; junction bases outside the gene matches: 6. This CDR3 comprises 15 residues. Germline CDR1 is SQVTM and CDR2 is ANQGSEA. The CDR3 bases are TGCAGCGTTTCAGCGGGGGGTACTAGCACAGATACGCAGTATTTT. This translates into CSVSAGGTSTDTQYF.

Only a few counts were recorded for this clone. The CDR3 reads CASSPGGNRGGTEAFF. The CDR3 DNA reads as TGTGCCAGCAGCCCTGGGGGGAACAGGGGGGGCACTGAAGCTTTCTTT. The chain employs TRBV4-2 and TRBJ1-1; 8 bases fit TRBD1. CDR3 length: 16 residues. CDR1 LGHNA and CDR2 YNFKEQ come from the germline V gene. J gave up 4 bases and V 4 bases, and 11 bases lay outside the gene matches.

For the CDR3, the DNA is TGCAGCGTTGAGCTCCGAAACCACCCTTACGAGCAGTACTTC. Translated, it gives CSVELRNHPYEQYF. The J gene is TRBJ2-7, the V gene TRBV29-1; D remains ambiguous. This CDR3 region has 14 residues. Trimming took off 3 bases at V and 4 bases at J, with 16 bases between the two ends. Per germline, CDR1 SQVTM and CDR2 ANQGSEA.

The chain uses TRBV28 and TRBJ1-4; no clear D. The CDR3 spans 15 residues. Trimming pared 1 base from V and 5 bases from J, leaving 11 bases between. Per the germline V gene, CDR1 is MDHEN and CDR2 is SYDVKM. CDR3 protein: CASSLSGSLNEKLFF. As DNA, the CDR3 is TGTGCCAGCAGTTTATCGGGGAGTCTCAATGAAAAACTGTTTTTT.

V gene TRBV11-2 combines with J gene TRBJ2-2, with D possibly called TRBD1 or TRBD2 (6 bases each). This CDR3 is built from 18 residues. CDR1 SGHAT and CDR2 FQNNGV come from the germline V gene. The ends were cut back, 2 bases at V and 1 base at J, with 17 bases in the middle. The CDR3 reads CASSLSWGDIKNTGELFF. DNA for the CDR3: TGTGCCAGCAGCTTAAGTTGGGGGGACATTAAGAACACCGGGGAGCTGTTTTTT.

The rearrangement links TRBV5-1 to TRBJ2-7; 10 bases match TRBD2. V gave up 2 bases and J gave up 4 bases; unmatched junction bases: 6. Germline V lookup: CDR1 SGHRS, CDR2 YFSETQ. This CDR3 contains 15 residues. CDR3 in amino acids: CASSLTSGDSYEQYF. CDR3 nucleotide sequence: TGCGCCAGCAGCTTAACTAGCGGGGACTCTTACGAGCAGTACTTC. The full variable domain, with the rest looked up from reference TRBV5-1 and TRBJ2-7, is KAGVTQTPRYLIKTRGQQVTLSCSPISGHRSVSWYQQTPGQGLQFLFEYFSETQRNKGNFPGRFSGRQFSNSRSEMNVSTLELGDSALYLCASSLTSGDSYEQYFGPGTRLTVT.

This chain uses TRBV6-5 with TRBJ1-2, with 8 positions matching TRBD1. In germline, CDR1 is MNHEY, CDR2 SVGAGI. This CDR3 has 15 residues. The V gene end was trimmed by 8 bases and the J gene end by 0 bases; junction bases not matched to a gene: 8. The CDR3 region is CASQTGASPNYGYTF. The CDR3 nucleotides are TGTGCCAGCCAGACAGGGGCGAGTCCTAACTATGGCTACACCTTC.

This sequence joins TRBV7-8 and TRBJ2-5, with TRBD2 identical over 8 bases. Germline CDR1 and CDR2: SGHVS and FQNEAQ. V was clipped by 1 base and J by 4 bases; unmatched bases: 8. The CDR3 is 16 amino acids. This CDR3 is CASSLGPGGVGETQYF. The CDR3 nucleotides read TGTGCCAGCAGCTTAGGCCCGGGGGGGGTTGGAGAGACCCAGTACTTC. Together with reference TRBV7-8 and TRBJ2-5, the CDR3 gives the full variable domain: GAGVSQSPRYKVAKRGQDVALRCDPISGHVSLFWYQQALGQGPEFLTYFQNEAQLDKSGLPSDRFFAERPEGSVSTLKIQRTQQEDSAVYLCASSLGPGGVGETQYFGPGTRLLVL.

CDR3 nucleotides: TGTGCCAGCAGCACCGGACAGGGGAAACATGGCTACACCTTC. Its protein is CASSTGQGKHGYTF. The chain is built from TRBV11-1 and TRBJ1-2; TRBD1 matches at 9 bases. Per germline, CDR1 SGHAT and CDR2 FQDESV (reference sequence). The CDR3 is 14 residues long. The J segment lost 6 bases and the V segment lost 5 bases, leaving 7 bases of the junction unmatched.

The table lists this clone with a count of one. This rearrangement joins TRBV5-1 to TRBJ1-6; 7 nucleotides agree with TRBD1. With 4 bases clipped from V and 7 bases from J, the junction kept 8 bases outside the gene matches. Germline CDR1 and CDR2: SGHRS and YFSETQ. The CDR3 contains 15 residues. The CDR3 bases are TGCGCCAGCAGCATTGGGGGCAGGGGGAATTCACCCCTCCACTTT. This translates into CASSIGGRGNSPLHF.

The count of this clone is one. This rearrangement joins TRBV6-5 to TRBJ1-2; D is unclear. The V and J ends lost 0 bases and 7 bases respectively, with 15 bases between them. Germline CDR1 MNHEY, CDR2 SVGAGI. The CDR3 extends over 15 amino acids. The CDR3 loop is CASSYSTNLRGGYTF. Written as DNA, the CDR3 is TGTGCCAGCAGTTACTCGACAAATCTCCGCGGTGGCTACACCTTC.

V is TRBV2 and J is TRBJ1-6; D is uncertain. Trimming pared 5 bases from V and 8 bases from J, leaving 7 bases between. The V gene's germline CDR1 is SNHLY and CDR2 FYNNEI. CDR3 size: 12 residues. CDR3 nucleotides: TGTGCCAGCAGTAGGAGGGATTCACCCCTCCACTTT. Its translation is CASSRRDSPLHF.

The chain links TRBV7-9 to TRBJ1-1; D is perhaps TRBD1 (6 bases). The germline V and J ends were trimmed by 0 bases and 6 bases, with 11 bases remaining between them. Looked up from germline, CDR1 is SEHNR and CDR2 is FQNEAQ (reference sequence). This CDR3 spans 14 amino acids. The CDR3 protein is CASSLARTDAEAFF. The CDR3 coding sequence is TGTGCCAGCAGCTTAGCTCGGACAGATGCTGAAGCTTTCTTT.

The V gene is TRBV9, the J gene TRBJ1-1; 10 bases are shared with TRBD1. The germline gives CDR1 SGDLS, CDR2 YYNGEE. The CDR3 contains 14 residues. Trimming removed 3 bases from V and 5 bases from J; junction bases left unmatched: 4. The CDR3 coding sequence is TGTGCCAGCAGCGGTGACAGGGGGCGAACTGAAGCTTTCTTT. Its translation: CASSGDRGRTEAFF.

The V gene is TRBV10-3, the J gene TRBJ2-1; tentatively, D is TRBD1 or TRBD2 (5 bases each). The germline gives CDR1 ENHRY, CDR2 SYGVKD. The CDR3 is 14 amino acids. Trimming cost V 6 bases and J 7 bases, with 16 bases left between them. The CDR3 sequence: CAISGLGTMNEQFF. The CDR3 DNA follows: TGTGCCATCAGCGGACTTGGGACGATGAATGAGCAGTTCTTC.

This chain connects TRBV15 to TRBJ1-5; D is unresolved. Germline V gives CDR1 LNHNV, CDR2 YYDKDF (reference sequence). V gave up 0 bases and J gave up 1 base, with 7 bases separating them. The CDR3 loop spans 15 amino acids. The CDR3 nucleotides read TGTGCCACCAGCAGAGATCCTGGGAGCAATCAGCCCCAGCATTTT. This encodes CATSRDPGSNQPQHF.